These 31 T cell receptor beta chains were sequenced from one sample in a study of blood T cell repertoires in COVID-19. Using immunoSEQ multiplex PCR, the repertoire was profiled, and TCRdb retains in-frame clones only, with some absent. The table lists 70,000 to 85,000 clones, about 90% of them singletons. Material: peripheral blood. Receptor source: a woman aged 45-59 years with active or convalescent COVID-19.

The chain links TRBV5-4 to TRBJ1-2; unclear D gene. This CDR3 is 14 amino acids long. Germline loops: CDR1 SGHNT, CDR2 YYREEE (reference sequence). The V gene lost 4 bases and the J gene lost 4 bases, with 14 bases spanning the gap. The CDR3 spells CASSPSGVGYGYTF. The CDR3, as DNA: TGTGCCAGCAGCCCCTCCGGGGTGGGCTATGGCTACACCTTC.

This clone has just one count. The chain links TRBV19 to TRBJ1-2; tentative D call: TRBD1 (6 bases). V was shortened by 3 bases and J by 8 bases, with 13 bases between the two germline ends. CDR3 length: 13 residues. Germline CDR1 and CDR2: LNHDA and SQIVND (reference sequence). The CDR3 nucleotides read TGTGCCAGTAGTATGGGGGGGCCGGAAGGCTACACCTTC. It codes for CASSMGGPEGYTF.

This chain joins TRBV19 and TRBJ1-5; 11 bases map to TRBD1. The J segment lost 0 bases and the V segment lost 7 bases, leaving 17 bases of the junction unmatched. The CDR3 is made up of 20 amino acids. Germline V lookup: CDR1 LNHDA, CDR2 SQIVND (reference sequence). This chain's CDR3 is CASIKRGQGDALNSNQPQHF. The CDR3 nucleotides read TGTGCCAGTATCAAACGGGGACAGGGGGATGCCCTTAATAGCAATCAGCCCCAGCATTTT.

The V and J genes are TRBV7-3 and TRBJ2-1; 10 nucleotides line up with TRBD2. The CDR3 runs 15 residues. The J segment lost 5 bases and the V segment lost 3 bases, leaving 4 bases of the junction unmatched. In germline, CDR1 is SGHTA, CDR2 FQGTGA. The CDR3 sequence: CASSFTSGNHNEQFF. The CDR3 DNA reads TGTGCCAGCAGCTTCACTAGCGGGAACCACAATGAGCAGTTCTTC.

The chain joins TRBV7-8 to TRBJ2-7; TRBD2 matches at 7 bases. The V and J ends lost 3 bases and 2 bases, in that order; junction bases with no gene match: 4. Germline CDR1 reads SGHVS; CDR2 reads FQNEAQ. There are 14 residues in the CDR3. CDR3 protein: CASSLRGTTYEQYF. CDR3 in DNA: TGTGCCAGCAGCTTGCGGGGGACGACCTACGAGCAGTACTTC.

CDR3 in amino acids: CASSFGTGVFGYTF. The CDR3 DNA follows: TGTGCCAGCAGCTTCGGGACAGGGGTCTTCGGCTACACCTTC. The V and J genes are TRBV7-2 and TRBJ1-2; 10 positions agree with TRBD1. V lost 3 bases and J lost 8; bases outside the gene matches: 6. The length of the CDR3 is 14 residues. Germline V gene data show CDR1 as SGHTA and CDR2 as FQGNSA.

The gene calls are TRBV5-1 and TRBJ1-1; no reliable D call. The CDR3 totals 14 residues. The V gene lost 0 bases and the J gene lost 1 base, with 7 bases spanning the gap. CDR1 and CDR2 (germline): SGHRS, YFSETQ. CDR3 in amino acids: CASSLDTKNTEAFF. The CDR3 DNA reads as TGCGCCAGCAGCTTGGACACGAAGAACACTGAAGCTTTCTTT.

The genes are TRBV21-1 and TRBJ1-2; whether TRBD1, the table's D call, matches the DNA was not checked. TRBV21-1 represents a pseudogene. This CDR3 is built from 15 residues. CDR3 in DNA: TGTGCCAGCAGCTACGGCCTTCAGGGCTTCTATGGCTACACCTTC. Translation: CASSYGLQGFYGYTF.

The chain links TRBV15 to TRBJ1-1; maybe TRBD1 (5 bases). Looked up from germline, CDR1 is LNHNV and CDR2 is YYDKDF (reference sequence). V was shortened by 4 bases and J by 5 bases, with 17 bases between the two germline ends. The CDR3 totals 15 residues. CDR3 DNA: TGTGCCACCAGCACGGGGGGGGGAGGAGAAACTGAAGCTTTCTTT. It yields the protein CATSTGGGGETEAFF.

This clone has just a few counts. The chain is built from TRBV25-1 and TRBJ1-3, with unresolved D. CDR1 and CDR2 (germline): MGHDK, SYGVNS. The ends were cut back, 7 bases at V and 8 bases at J, with 9 bases in the middle. The CDR3 runs 11 residues. DNA for the CDR3: TGTGCCAGCACAAACGGGGACACCATATATTTT. Translated: CASTNGDTIYF. The whole variable domain, filled in from reference TRBV25-1 and TRBJ1-3, reads EADIYQTPRYLVIGTGKKITLECSQTMGHDKMYWYQQDPGMELHLIHYSYGVNSTEKGDLSSESTVSRIRTEHFPLTLESARPSHTSQYLCASTNGDTIYFGEGSWLTVV.

The chain has TRBV15 and TRBJ2-4; 10 bases map to TRBD1. CDR1 and CDR2 from the germline V gene are LNHNV and YYDKDF (reference sequence). This CDR3 comprises 16 residues. V was clipped by 1 base and J by 5 bases; unmatched bases: 5. CDR3 in amino acids: CATSRVVGTGENIQYF. CDR3 nucleotides: TGTGCCACCAGCAGAGTTGTAGGGACAGGGGAAAACATTCAGTACTTC.

The chain couples TRBV7-3 to TRBJ2-5; D is ambiguous. The ends were cut back, 5 bases at V and 3 bases at J, with 10 bases in the middle. This CDR3 region has 13 residues. Germline V gene sequence: CDR1 SGHTA, CDR2 FQGTGA. Here the CDR3 reads CASSPAPKETQYF. In nucleotides, the CDR3 is TGTGCCAGCAGCCCAGCGCCAAAAGAGACCCAGTACTTC.

The chain combines TRBV7-8 with TRBJ1-5, with D unresolved. The germline gives CDR1 SGHVS, CDR2 FQNEAQ. V lost 4 bases to trimming and J lost 1 base, with 11 bases between them. The CDR3 has 15 residues. The CDR3 DNA reads TGTGCCAGCAGCTACCCGGGTCCCAGCAATCAGCCCCAGCATTTT. Translated: CASSYPGPSNQPQHF.

The chain combines TRBV27 with TRBJ2-7, with D possibly being TRBD1 (6 bases). Trimming took 6 bases from V and 0 from J, leaving 12 bases between them. CDR3 length equals 14 residues. In germline, CDR1 is MNHEY, CDR2 SMNVEV (reference sequence). The chain's CDR3 is CASRTTGFSYEQYF. The CDR3 DNA sequence: TGTGCCAGCAGAACTACAGGGTTCTCCTACGAGCAGTACTTC.

The CDR3 spells CASSQRGNSYNEQFF. The CDR3 region has the DNA TGTGCCAGCAGCCAGCGGGGGAACTCCTACAATGAGCAGTTCTTC. The genes are TRBV14 and TRBJ2-1, with TRBD2 matching 7 bases. Germline-derived CDR1 and CDR2 are SGHDN and FVKESK. V gave up 3 bases and J gave up 0 bases; unmatched junction bases: 2. The CDR3 is 15 residues long.

The chain is built from TRBV3-1 (or the pseudogene TRBV3-2) and TRBJ2-3; TRBD2 aligns across 12 bases. The CDR3 loop spans 17 amino acids. Germline V gives CDR1 LGHDT, CDR2 YNNKEL (reference sequence). With V trimmed by 4 bases and J by 6 bases, 11 bases remained unmatched. The CDR3 loop is CASSLTGTSGSADTQYF. In nucleotides, the CDR3 is TGTGCCAGCAGCCTTACCGGGACTAGCGGGTCCGCGGATACGCAGTATTTT.

This clone was recorded only once. The J gene is TRBJ1-2, the V gene TRBV27; TRBD1 agrees at 9 bases. Per the germline V gene, CDR1 is MNHEY and CDR2 is SMNVEV (reference sequence). CDR3 length: 15 residues. V gave up 5 bases and J gave up 8 bases; unmatched junction bases: 12. The CDR3 DNA follows: TGTGCCAGCAGTCCCAGGGACAGGGCCCTTATCGGCTACACCTTC. Residues: CASSPRDRALIGYTF.

This rearrangement joins TRBV5-8 to TRBJ1-6; TRBD1 aligns across 7 bases. Germline values: CDR1 SGHTS, CDR2 YDEGEE. The CDR3 is 15 residues long. The J segment lost 7 bases and the V segment lost 2 bases, leaving 6 bases of the junction unmatched. This CDR3 is CASSFQTGVNSPLHF. CDR3 in DNA: TGTGCCAGCAGCTTCCAAACAGGGGTAAATTCACCCCTCCACTTT.

The chain carries TRBV9 and TRBJ2-2; D ambiguous. Germline lookup yields CDR1 SGDLS and CDR2 YYNGEE. This CDR3 region has 13 residues. The germline V and J ends were trimmed by 4 bases and 7 bases, with 11 bases remaining between them. The CDR3 sequence: CASSPQVVGELFF. Written as DNA, the CDR3 is TGTGCCAGCAGCCCGCAGGTGGTCGGGGAGCTGTTTTTT. Complete variable domain (other parts from reference TRBV9 and TRBJ2-2): DSGVTQTPKHLITATGQRVTLRCSPRSGDLSVYWYQQSLDQGLQFLIQYYNGEERAKGNILERFSAQQFPDLHSELNLSSLELGDSALYFCASSPQVVGELFFGEGSRLTVL.

This clone came up a few times. A read error may produce the germline difference seen at one junction end. The CDR3 region is CASSPRENAEAFF. The CDR3 DNA is TGTGCCAGCTCACCTCGGGAGAACGCTGAAGCTTTCTTT. The rearrangement links TRBV18 to TRBJ1-1; no firm D call. The CDR3 is 13 residues long. Germline lookup yields CDR1 KGHSH and CDR2 LQKENI.

The chain is built from TRBV9 and TRBJ1-6; D not certain. With 0 bases removed from V and 14 bases from J, the gap between germline ends came to 18 bases. The CDR3 has 15 residues. CDR1 is SGDLS, CDR2 YYNGEE, per germline. CDR3 in DNA: TGTGCCAGCAGCGTAGACCTTTTTAACGGCGGGACCCTCCACTTT. Its protein is CASSVDLFNGGTLHF.

The V call is TRBV6-1, the J call TRBJ1-2; TRBD1 matches 10 bases. This CDR3 comprises 15 residues. V was clipped by 2 bases and J by 4 bases; unmatched bases: 4. CDR1 and CDR2 from the germline V gene are MNHNS and SASEGT. This CDR3 reads CASSESRTGGYGYTF. The CDR3 nucleotides read TGTGCCAGCAGTGAATCCAGGACAGGGGGCTATGGCTACACCTTC.

The V and J genes are TRBV6-5 and TRBJ1-1; 7 nucleotides align to TRBD1. The CDR3 loop spans 15 amino acids. J lost 0 bases, V lost 10 bases, and 11 bases had no gene match. From germline, CDR1 is MNHEY and CDR2 SVGAGI. The CDR3 loop is CAIRQGGGMNTEAFF. DNA of the CDR3: TGTGCCATTAGACAGGGAGGTGGCATGAACACTGAAGCTTTCTTT.

This chain links TRBV7-9 with TRBJ1-4, with TRBD1 as a possible D gene (5 bases). This CDR3 contains 15 residues. Germline V gene data show CDR1 as SEHNR and CDR2 as FQNEAQ (reference sequence). Trimming stripped 5 bases from V and 3 bases from J, with 13 bases between. This CDR3 is CASSLAGGANEKLFF. As DNA, the CDR3 is TGTGCCAGCAGCCTTGCGGGGGGGGCTAATGAAAAACTGTTTTTT.

The chain carries TRBV29-1 and TRBJ1-2; 7 nucleotides line up with TRBD1. Germline trimming cut 5 bases from V and 3 bases from J; bases unmatched to any gene: 6. The CDR3 length is 13 residues. From germline, CDR1 is SQVTM and CDR2 ANQGSEA. This CDR3 is CSVYTGADYGYTF. The CDR3 nucleotides are TGCAGCGTTTATACAGGGGCGGACTATGGCTACACCTTC.

V is TRBV5-8 and J is TRBJ1-2, with D tentatively TRBD1 (5 bases). Per the germline V gene, CDR1 is SGHTS and CDR2 is YDEGEE. Trimming took off 2 bases at V and 0 bases at J, with 14 bases between the two ends. This CDR3 is 16 amino acids long. This chain's CDR3 is CASSLSRVGANYGYTF. In DNA form, the CDR3 reads TGTGCCAGCAGCTTATCCAGGGTTGGAGCTAACTATGGCTACACCTTC.

The chain combines TRBV19 with TRBJ2-2; 11 nucleotides agree with TRBD2. Germline V gene lookup returns CDR1 LNHDA and CDR2 SQIVND (reference sequence). This CDR3 has 15 residues. Trimming removed 9 bases from V and 4 bases from J; junction bases left unmatched: 7. CDR3 nucleotide sequence: TGTGCCAGCTTAGCGGGGGGGCGGATCACCGGGGAGCTGTTTTTT. Translating it yields CASLAGGRITGELFF.

The genes are TRBV7-3 and TRBJ1-1, with D possibly TRBD1 on 5 matching bases. Germline V gene data show CDR1 as SGHTA and CDR2 as FQGTGA. This CDR3 spans 14 amino acids. V shed 1 base and J shed 4 bases, with 10 bases lying between them. The DNA of the CDR3 is TGTGCCAGCAGCTTAAAGGGGAAAGGCACTGAAGCTTTCTTT. It translates to CASSLKGKGTEAFF.

V gene TRBV11-3 combines with J gene TRBJ1-1, with D maybe TRBD1 (5 bases). Deletions cut 3 bases from V and 8 bases from J, with 10 bases between. CDR3 length: 12 amino acids. From germline, CDR1 is SGHNT and CDR2 YENEEA. The CDR3 nucleotides are TGTGCCAGCAGCTTTCAGGGCCGGGAAGCTTTCTTT. It encodes CASSFQGREAFF.

This rearrangement joins TRBV18 to TRBJ1-2; D perhaps matches TRBD1 (6 bases). Deletions cut 4 bases from V and 2 bases from J, with 8 bases between. The CDR3 loop spans 13 amino acids. Germline CDR1 and CDR2: KGHSH and LQKENI. CDR3 residues: CASSLDRNYGYTF. CDR3 nucleotide sequence: TGTGCCAGCTCACTAGACAGGAACTATGGCTACACCTTC.

The chain links TRBV6-1 to TRBJ1-1; no clear D. This CDR3 has 16 amino acids. Per the germline V gene, CDR1 is MNHNS and CDR2 is SASEGT. Trimming took off 3 bases at V and 0 bases at J, with 14 bases between the two ends. Here the CDR3 reads CASSERIEPMNTEAFF. The CDR3 DNA reads TGTGCCAGCAGTGAGAGGATCGAACCCATGAACACTGAAGCTTTCTTT.